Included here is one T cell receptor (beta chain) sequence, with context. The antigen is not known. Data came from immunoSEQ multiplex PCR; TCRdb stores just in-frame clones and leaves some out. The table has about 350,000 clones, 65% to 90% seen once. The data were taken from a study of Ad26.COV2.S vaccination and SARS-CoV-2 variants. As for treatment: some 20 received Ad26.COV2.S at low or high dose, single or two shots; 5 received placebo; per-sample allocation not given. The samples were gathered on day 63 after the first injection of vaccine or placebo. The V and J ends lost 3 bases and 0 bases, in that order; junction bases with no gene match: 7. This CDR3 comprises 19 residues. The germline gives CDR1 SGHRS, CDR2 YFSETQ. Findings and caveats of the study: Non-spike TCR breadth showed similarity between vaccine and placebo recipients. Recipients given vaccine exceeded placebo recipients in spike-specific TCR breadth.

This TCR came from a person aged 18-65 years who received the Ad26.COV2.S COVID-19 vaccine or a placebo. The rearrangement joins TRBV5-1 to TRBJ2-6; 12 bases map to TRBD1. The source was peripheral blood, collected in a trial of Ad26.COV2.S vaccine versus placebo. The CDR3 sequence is CASSSPAGQGASGANVLTF. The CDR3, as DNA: TGCGCCAGCAGCTCCCCCGCGGGACAGGGGGCCTCTGGGGCCAACGTCCTGACTTTC.